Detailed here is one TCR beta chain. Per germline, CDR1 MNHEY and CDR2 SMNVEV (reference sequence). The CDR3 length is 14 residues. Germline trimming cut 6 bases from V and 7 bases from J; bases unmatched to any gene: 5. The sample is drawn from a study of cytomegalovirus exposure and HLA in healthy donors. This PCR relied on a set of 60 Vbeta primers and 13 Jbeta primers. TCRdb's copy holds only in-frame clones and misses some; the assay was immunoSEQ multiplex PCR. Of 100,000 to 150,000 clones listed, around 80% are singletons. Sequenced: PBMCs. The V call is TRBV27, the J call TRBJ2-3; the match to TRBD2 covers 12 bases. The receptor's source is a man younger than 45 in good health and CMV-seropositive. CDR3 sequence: CASSSTSGSYTQYF. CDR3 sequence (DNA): TGTGCCAGCAGCTCGACTAGCGGGAGCTATACGCAGTATTTT.